This TCR beta chain comes out of a study of T cells after yellow fever vaccination. Study as a whole: The authors prepared low-cell-number fractions using SMART-Seq v4 Ultra Low Input. Overall study findings and caveats: Weaker, the secondary response had a peak occurring faster, on day 5 versus 15.

In this sample, this clonotype turned up many times. V dropped 1 base and J dropped 6; count of bases not matched to a gene: 11. Germline lookup yields CDR1 DFQATT and CDR2 SNEGSKA (reference sequence). CDR3 length: 16 residues. TCRdb re-analysed the 5' RACE reads in MiXCR, keeping a single row per CDR3 protein. Counted here are roughly 45,000 distinct CDR3 sequences, around 6.8% occurring once; the ten biggest clones make up 8% to 13%. This receptor was taken from a man younger than 40 who received the YFV17D yellow fever vaccine. Source: PBMCs, either bulk or a sorted T-cell subset (CD4+, CD8+, memory, or dextramer-sorted; not recorded which), taken 45 days after the yellow fever booster vaccination. J is TRBJ2-5 and V is TRBV20-1, with 10 bases fitting TRBD2. CDR3 nucleotide sequence: TGCAGTGCTAGAGGTAGCGGGAGGACGGGGATACAGACCCAGTACTTC. Protein sequence: CSARGSGRTGIQTQYF.